Following are 6 T cell receptor beta chains from one sample sequenced in a study of CD4+ T cells in melanoma. Generated by immunoSEQ multiplex PCR, the TCRdb table keeps only in-frame clones and is missing some. The data contain about 140,000 clones, nearly 95% of them singletons. The source of these receptors is a human donor with melanoma.

This chain connects TRBV30 to TRBJ2-2; D call uncertain. CDR1 and CDR2 from the germline V gene are GTSNPN and SVGIG (reference sequence). The CDR3 extends over 17 amino acids. V was cut by 0 bases and J by 0 bases, with 14 bases left in between. Written as DNA, the CDR3 is TGTGCCTGGAGTGTACGCTATGGTAGCCCGAACACCGGGGAGCTGTTTTTT. It yields the protein CAWSVRYGSPNTGELFF.

This chain connects TRBV18 to TRBJ1-6; the D gene is possibly TRBD1 (6 bases). The CDR3 has 17 residues. The V end lost 0 bases, the J end lost 10 bases, and 19 bases lay between the germline ends. Germline-derived CDR1 and CDR2 are KGHSH and LQKENI. CDR3 residues: CASSPPEGGVKKSPLHF. For the CDR3, the DNA is TGTGCCAGCTCACCACCGGAGGGGGGTGTGAAGAAGTCACCCCTCCACTTT. The whole variable domain, filled in from reference TRBV18 and TRBJ1-6, reads NAGVMQNPRHLVRRRGQEARLRCSPMKGHSHVYWYRQLPEEGLKFMVYLQKENIIDESGMPKERFSAEFPKEGPSILRIQQVVRGDSAAYFCASSPPEGGVKKSPLHFGNGTRLTVT.

In this sample, this clone turned up once. This sequence joins TRBV9 and TRBJ2-3, with 9 bases aligning to TRBD2. Germline values: CDR1 SGDLS, CDR2 YYNGEE. The V and J ends lost 4 bases and 4 bases, in that order; junction bases with no gene match: 13. This CDR3 spans 17 amino acids. The CDR3 protein is CASSLTQRGALADTQYF. For the CDR3, the DNA is TGTGCCAGCAGCTTAACACAGCGGGGGGCGCTGGCAGATACGCAGTATTTT.

The sample holds a few counts of this clone. The chain carries TRBV2 and TRBJ1-1; 8 bases align to TRBD1. With V trimmed by 6 bases and J by 8 bases, 11 bases remained unmatched. The CDR3 has 14 residues. Germline assignment: CDR1 SNHLY and CDR2 FYNNEI. The CDR3 region is CASSRGTGAGEAFF. The CDR3 DNA reads TGTGCCAGCAGCCGGGGGACAGGCGCCGGCGAAGCTTTCTTT.

V is TRBV5-1 and J is TRBJ1-6; 9 positions match TRBD1. The germline CDR1 and CDR2 sequences are SGHRS and YFSETQ. Trimming at V came to 4 bases and at J to 8 bases, leaving 10 bases not matched to a gene. The CDR3 extends over 16 amino acids. CDR3 bases: TGCGCCAGCAGCAGCGGACAGGGGAGAAGTGATTCACCCCTCCACTTT. This gives the protein CASSSGQGRSDSPLHF.

CDR3 sequence reads: CASSLSTDRTSGNTIYF. As DNA, the CDR3 is TGCGCCAGCAGCTTGAGCACGGACCGGACTTCTGGAAACACCATATATTTT. J is TRBJ1-3 and V is TRBV5-1; the D is unclear. V was pared by 1 base and J by 1 base, with 15 bases between. The CDR3 has 17 amino acids. Germline V gives CDR1 SGHRS, CDR2 YFSETQ.